The rows below give T cell receptor beta chains drawn from one sample of a study of post-analysis software for immune sequencing data. TCRdb analysed the PCR reads with MiXCR anew, one entry per CDR3 protein. The sample carries about 400,000 distinct CDR3 sequences, about a third recorded once. Specimen: blood. The receptor set was obtained from a girl aged 10-17 years with multiple sclerosis. The CDR3 runs from the conserved cysteine through the conserved F or W. The D gene is left open where the match is weak. The size of a clone is reported for some rows only, either as once, few or many, or as a class for expanded clones.

TGTGCCAGCAGCCTAAAACGGACTAGGTGGGGAGAAGAGACCCAGTACTTC	CASSLKRTRWGEETQYF	many	TRBV12-3/TRBV12-4	TRBD2	TRBJ2-5
TGTGCCAGCGGGACAGGTGCAACTAATGAAAAACTGTTTTTT	CASGTGATNEKLFF	-	TRBV6-1	TRBD1	TRBJ1-4
TGTGCCAGCAGCTTGGACGGTCTTTCCTACGAGCAGTACTTC	CASSLDGLSYEQYF	few	TRBV7-2	-	TRBJ2-7
TGTGCCAGCAGCTCCGGGACAGGTCAATCCTACGAGCAGTACTTC	CASSSGTGQSYEQYF	few	TRBV5-5	TRBD1	TRBJ2-7
TGCGCCAGCAGCCAAGAAACTAGCGGGGGGGCAGATACGCAGTATTTT	CASSQETSGGADTQYF	few	TRBV4-3	TRBD2	TRBJ2-3
TGTGCCATAGGCACCACCGGGGAGCTGTTTTTT	CAIGTTGELFF	once	TRBV10-3	-	TRBJ2-2
TGTGCCAGCAGCTTAGATATTGGGGAAGGCTATGGCTACACCTTC	CASSLDIGEGYGYTF	few	TRBV7-9	-	TRBJ1-2
TGTGCCAGCAGCCCCCGGGACACCCGTGGAGCTTTCTTT	CASSPRDTRGAFF	few	TRBV5-5	-	TRBJ1-1
TGTGCCAGCAGCTTAGTAGGGGGTTCTACTGGGGCCAACGTCCTGACTTTC	CASSLVGGSTGANVLTF	-	TRBV7-8	-	TRBJ2-6
TGTGCCAGCAGCTCCCGGGACAAGATTTCGAGCTCCTACGAGCAGTACTTC	CASSSRDKISSSYEQYF	-	TRBV7-9	-	TRBJ2-7
TGTGCCAGCAGCTTAGGATCTAGCGGGGGGACGGGCACAGATACGCAGTATTTT	CASSLGSSGGTGTDTQYF	-	TRBV7-3	TRBD2	TRBJ2-3